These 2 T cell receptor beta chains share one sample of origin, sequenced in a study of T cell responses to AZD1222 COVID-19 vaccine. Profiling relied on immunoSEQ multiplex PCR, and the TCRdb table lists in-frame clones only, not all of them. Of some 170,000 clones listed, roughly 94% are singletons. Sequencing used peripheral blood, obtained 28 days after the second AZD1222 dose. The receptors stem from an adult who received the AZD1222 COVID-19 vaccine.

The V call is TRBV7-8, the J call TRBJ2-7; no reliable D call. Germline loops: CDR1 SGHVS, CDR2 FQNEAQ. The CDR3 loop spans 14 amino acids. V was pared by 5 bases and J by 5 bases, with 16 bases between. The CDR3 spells CASSAPDRRDEQYF. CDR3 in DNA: TGTGCCAGCAGCGCCCCGGACCGCCGAGACGAGCAGTACTTC.

CDR3 sequence: CASSSTWGSHTEAFF. CDR3 bases: TGTGCCAGCAGCTCTACCTGGGGGTCACACACTGAAGCTTTCTTT. J is TRBJ1-1 and V is TRBV5-6, with D possibly being TRBD1 (5 bases). Germline V CDR1 and CDR2: SGHDT, YYEEEE. Trimming removed 3 bases from V and 3 bases from J, with 15 bases in between. The CDR3 sequence is 15 residues long.